The 25 T cell receptor beta chains in this list originate from one sample, sequenced in a study of blood T cell repertoires in COVID-19. This table comes from immunoSEQ multiplex PCR, and its TCRdb copy is limited to in-frame clones, with some not included. The data contain around 370,000 clones, nearly 90% of them singletons. Sample: peripheral blood. The source is a young man with active or convalescent COVID-19.

V and J are TRBV10-3 and TRBJ1-6; no reliable D call. The length of the CDR3 is 13 residues. The germline V gene encodes CDR1 ENHRY and CDR2 SYGVKD. V gave up 7 bases and J gave up 6 bases, with 10 bases separating them. The CDR3 DNA reads as TGTGCCATCACTACAGCAACTAATTCACCCCTCCACTTT. This translates into CAITTATNSPLHF.

The chain employs TRBV27 and TRBJ1-5, with a weak D call TRBD1 (5 bases). V was trimmed by 7 bases and J by 6 bases, leaving 19 bases between them. This CDR3 is built from 15 residues. Germline V lookup: CDR1 MNHEY, CDR2 SMNVEV (reference sequence). The CDR3 sequence is CASTLTPGVGQPQHF. The DNA for the CDR3 is TGTGCCAGCACCCTAACCCCGGGGGTCGGTCAGCCCCAGCATTTT.

The chain links TRBV3-1 (or the pseudogene TRBV3-2) to TRBJ1-3, with unresolved D. CDR3 length: 14 residues. Trimming took off 4 bases at V and 0 bases at J, with 7 bases between the two ends. In germline, CDR1 is LGHDT, CDR2 YNNKEL (reference sequence). CDR3 amino acids: CASSPLGSGNTIYF. The CDR3 nucleotides read TGTGCCAGCAGCCCGCTCGGCTCTGGAAACACCATATATTTT.

J is TRBJ2-7 and V is TRBV23-1; 7 nucleotides match TRBD1. TRBV23-1 qualifies as an ORF whose function is uncertain. V lost 4 bases to trimming and J lost 3 bases; unmatched junction nucleotides: 6. CDR3 size: 14 residues. This chain's CDR3 is CASSLRGRDYEQYF. DNA of the CDR3: TGCGCCAGCAGTCTCAGGGGGAGAGACTACGAGCAGTACTTC.

The rearrangement joins TRBV19 to TRBJ2-7, with 7 bases aligning to TRBD1. V trimming: 4 bases; J trimming: 2 bases; junction bases outside the gene matches: 8. Germline V gene data show CDR1 as LNHDA and CDR2 as SQIVND (reference sequence). This CDR3 has 15 amino acids. CDR3 loop: CASSTPGQKTYEQYF. In nucleotides, the CDR3 is TGTGCCAGTAGTACCCCGGGACAGAAAACCTACGAGCAGTACTTC. Together with reference TRBV19 and TRBJ2-7, the CDR3 gives the full variable domain: DGGITQSPKYLFRKEGQNVTLSCEQNLNHDAMYWYRQDPGQGLRLIYYSQIVNDFQKGDIAEGYSVSREKKESFPLTVTSAQKNPTAFYLCASSTPGQKTYEQYFGPGTRLTVT.

This clone was detected ten times or more. At the DNA level, this CDR3 is encoded by other sequences in the same sample as well. The chain recombines TRBV6-4 with TRBJ2-1, with 12 bases fitting TRBD2. V was pared by 0 bases and J by 6 bases, with 0 bases of the junction left unmatched. Germline V gene data show CDR1 as MRHNA and CDR2 as SNTAGT. There are 15 residues in the CDR3. CDR3 residues: CASSDSTSGSNEQFF. CDR3 DNA sequence: TGTGCCAGCAGTGACTCGACTAGCGGGAGCAATGAGCAGTTCTTC.

The V call is TRBV7-2, the J call TRBJ2-5; no firm D call. V lost 0 bases and J 3 bases, leaving 11 bases between the germline ends. The CDR3 sequence is 15 residues long. Germline CDR1 reads SGHTA; CDR2 reads FQGNSA. DNA for the CDR3: TGTGCCAGCAGCTTAGCACGGCTAGTAAAAGAGACCCAGTACTTC. This encodes CASSLARLVKETQYF.

The chain couples TRBV6-4 to TRBJ2-5; 10 bases fit TRBD2. Germline CDR1 is MRHNA and CDR2 is SNTAGT. The CDR3 loop spans 15 amino acids. Trimming at V came to 6 bases and at J to 3 bases, leaving 7 bases not matched to a gene. The CDR3 DNA follows: TGTGCCAGCAGCCCCAGCGGGGGGGCTGAAGAGACCCAGTACTTC. Protein sequence: CASSPSGGAEETQYF.

The chain recombines TRBV5-1 with TRBJ2-3; D is undetermined. Trimming took off 0 bases at V and 3 bases at J, with 5 bases between the two ends. CDR3 length: 13 amino acids. Germline V gives CDR1 SGHRS, CDR2 YFSETQ. CDR3 coding DNA: TGCGCCAGCAGCTTGGTCCCGACAGATACGCAGTATTTT. This codes for CASSLVPTDTQYF. The complete variable domain, with remaining parts taken from reference TRBV5-1 and TRBJ2-3, reads KAGVTQTPRYLIKTRGQQVTLSCSPISGHRSVSWYQQTPGQGLQFLFEYFSETQRNKGNFPGRFSGRQFSNSRSEMNVSTLELGDSALYLCASSLVPTDTQYFGPGTRLTVL.

This chain joins TRBV5-1 and TRBJ1-6; TRBD1 matches at 8 bases. The CDR3 length is 17 residues. CDR1 SGHRS and CDR2 YFSETQ come from the germline V gene. Trimming took 6 bases from V and 0 from J; bases not matched to a gene: 8. CDR3 protein: CASNSGDRSSYNSPLHF. The DNA for the CDR3 is TGCGCCAGCAACTCAGGGGACAGGTCCTCCTATAATTCACCCCTCCACTTT.

This clone occurred once. This sequence joins TRBV14 and TRBJ2-3; 7 bases match TRBD2. Germline V gene sequence: CDR1 SGHDN, CDR2 FVKESK. The CDR3 consists of 16 residues. Losses at the gene ends were 2 bases for V and 2 bases for J; bases not matched to a gene: 7. In nucleotides, the CDR3 is TGTGCCAGCAGCCAAAAGCGGGGACGGAACACAGATACGCAGTATTTT. Its protein is CASSQKRGRNTDTQYF.

The chain carries TRBV7-2 and TRBJ2-1; 10 bases align to TRBD2. The germline V gene encodes CDR1 SGHTA and CDR2 FQGNSA. V lost 5 bases to trimming and J lost 7 bases; unmatched junction nucleotides: 5. This CDR3 has 14 residues. The CDR3 here is CASSQRGGSNEQFF. The CDR3 nucleotides are TGTGCCAGCAGCCAGCGGGGGGGCTCAAATGAGCAGTTCTTC.

This chain joins TRBV15 and TRBJ2-2, with D possibly matching TRBD1 (5 bases). The ends were cut back, 0 bases at V and 6 bases at J, with 8 bases in the middle. Germline values: CDR1 LNHNV, CDR2 YYDKDF (reference sequence). CDR3 length equals 14 residues. DNA of the CDR3: TGTGCCACCAGCAGAGACAGGGTTGCCGGGGAGCTGTTTTTT. Translation: CATSRDRVAGELFF.

V and J are TRBV3-1 (or the pseudogene TRBV3-2) and TRBJ2-3, with 10 bases lining up with TRBD2. V shed 0 bases, J shed 3 bases, and the junction held 6 bases outside the gene matches. The length of the CDR3 is 17 residues. Germline CDR1 and CDR2: LGHDT and YNNKEL (reference sequence). The CDR3 loop is CASSQDTAGGITDTQYF. The CDR3 nucleotides are TGTGCCAGCAGCCAAGACACAGCGGGAGGGATTACAGATACGCAGTATTTT.

J is TRBJ2-2 and V is TRBV27; D gene uncertain. In germline, CDR1 is MNHEY, CDR2 SMNVEV (reference sequence). With 5 bases removed from V and 8 bases from J, the gap between germline ends came to 9 bases. The CDR3 totals 12 residues. The DNA of the CDR3 is TGTGCCAGCAGTCCGACTTGGGGGGAGCTGTTTTTT. Its translation is CASSPTWGELFF.

The J gene is TRBJ2-7, the V gene TRBV6-2 or TRBV6-3; 10 nucleotides agree with TRBD1. V trimming: 6 bases; J trimming: 4 bases; junction bases outside the gene matches: 9. The length of the CDR3 is 15 residues. Germline lookup yields CDR1 MNHEY and CDR2 SVGEGT. The CDR3 DNA reads as TGTGCCAGCAGCAGACAGGGGGCCTACCAATACGAGCAGTACTTC. It codes for CASSRQGAYQYEQYF.

This chain uses TRBV12-5 with TRBJ1-1; 8 nucleotides line up with TRBD1. Germline trimming cut 3 bases from V and 3 bases from J; bases unmatched to any gene: 9. This CDR3 is 16 amino acids long. Germline CDR1 and CDR2: LGHNT and FRNRAP. CDR3 protein: CASGFTLTGEDTEAFF. DNA for the CDR3: TGTGCTAGTGGTTTCACTTTGACAGGGGAAGACACTGAAGCTTTCTTT.

The V call is TRBV6-5, the J call TRBJ1-4; a weak D match, TRBD1 (6 bases). Germline CDR1 is MNHEY and CDR2 is SVGAGI. V was clipped by 0 bases and J by 7 bases, with 12 bases between them. CDR3 size: 15 residues. This CDR3 is CASSYSTDRSEKLFF. The CDR3 DNA follows: TGTGCCAGCAGTTACTCGACAGACAGGAGTGAAAAACTGTTTTTT.

The genes are TRBV18 and TRBJ1-1; TRBD1 is a possible D gene (5 bases). Germline values: CDR1 KGHSH, CDR2 LQKENI. The CDR3 is made up of 13 amino acids. V lost 1 base to trimming and J lost 5 bases, with 8 bases between them. CDR3 nucleotides: TGTGCCAGCTCACCACAGGGGCGGACTGAAGCTTTCTTT. Its translation is CASSPQGRTEAFF.

This chain joins TRBV24-1 and TRBJ1-3, with 7 bases lining up with TRBD1. The germline gives CDR1 KGHDR, CDR2 SFDVKD. Trimming cost V 3 bases and J 4 bases; bases outside gene matches: 14. The CDR3 has 18 residues. In nucleotides, the CDR3 is TGTGCCACCAGTGATCACCATCGCGACAGGGTAGGAGGAAACACCATATATTTT. Amino acids: CATSDHHRDRVGGNTIYF.

V is TRBV27 and J is TRBJ2-2, with 7 bases matching TRBD2. Trimming at V came to 5 bases and at J to 5 bases, leaving 11 bases not matched to a gene. Germline V gene sequence: CDR1 MNHEY, CDR2 SMNVEV (reference sequence). The CDR3 contains 16 residues. The CDR3 loop reads CASSLTGGSRTGELFF. The CDR3 DNA follows: TGTGCCAGCAGTCTGACTGGCGGGAGCCGTACCGGGGAGCTGTTTTTT.

J is TRBJ1-2 and V is TRBV11-2; TRBD1 might be the D (5 bases). CDR3 length: 14 residues. Trimming stripped 4 bases from V and 4 bases from J, with 13 bases between. CDR1 is SGHAT, CDR2 FQNNGV, per germline. The CDR3 here is CASSSTSTAYGYTF. The CDR3, as DNA: TGTGCCAGCAGCTCGACATCGACAGCCTATGGCTACACCTTC.

This clone was counted a single time. The CDR3 loop reads CAWSVPPAGAFF. CDR3 DNA sequence: TGTGCCTGGAGTGTACCCCCAGCGGGGGCTTTCTTT. The chain uses TRBV30 and TRBJ1-1; D gene unclear. The CDR3 covers 12 residues. From germline, CDR1 is GTSNPN and CDR2 SVGIG (reference sequence). Deletions cut 0 bases from V and 11 bases from J, with 13 bases between.

The chain combines TRBV6-2 or TRBV6-3 with TRBJ2-1; 14 nucleotides align to TRBD2. V shed 0 bases, J shed 12 bases, and the junction held 7 bases outside the gene matches. The CDR3 is made up of 16 amino acids. CDR1 MNHEY and CDR2 SVGEGT come from the germline V gene. CDR3 coding DNA: TGTGCCAGCAGTTACTCGGGGACTAGCGGGAGTATAATGCAGTTCTTC. Translated, it gives CASSYSGTSGSIMQFF.

This clone was observed a single time. The gene calls are TRBV9 and TRBJ2-7; 8 nucleotides align to TRBD2. The CDR3 contains 19 residues. V shed 3 bases and J 3 bases; nucleotides not matched to a gene: 20. The germline CDR1 and CDR2 sequences are SGDLS and YYNGEE. The DNA of the CDR3 is TGTGCCAGCAGCGCTACGGTACAGCGGGAGTGGGTTTTACACTACGAGCAGTACTTC. Its protein is CASSATVQREWVLHYEQYF.